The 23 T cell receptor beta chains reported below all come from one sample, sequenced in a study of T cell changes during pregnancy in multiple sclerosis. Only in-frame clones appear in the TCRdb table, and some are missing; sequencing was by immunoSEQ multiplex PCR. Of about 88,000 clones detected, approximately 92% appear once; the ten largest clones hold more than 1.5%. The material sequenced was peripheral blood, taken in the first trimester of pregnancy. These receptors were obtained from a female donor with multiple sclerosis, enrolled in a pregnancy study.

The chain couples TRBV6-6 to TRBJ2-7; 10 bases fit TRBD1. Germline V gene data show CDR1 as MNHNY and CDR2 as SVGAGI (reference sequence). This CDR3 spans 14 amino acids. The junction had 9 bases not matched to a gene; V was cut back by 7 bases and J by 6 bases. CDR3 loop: CASTAGTGEREQYF. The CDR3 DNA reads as TGTGCCAGCACTGCCGGGACAGGGGAGCGCGAGCAGTACTTC.

The CDR3 reads CASIGLAGANEQFF. The CDR3 DNA reads as TGTGCCAGCATAGGGCTAGCGGGAGCTAATGAGCAGTTCTTC. The V call is TRBV2, the J call TRBJ2-1; 10 nucleotides agree with TRBD2. With 7 bases clipped from V and 7 bases from J, the junction kept 7 bases outside the gene matches. The CDR3 sequence is 14 residues long. The germline gives CDR1 SNHLY, CDR2 FYNNEI.

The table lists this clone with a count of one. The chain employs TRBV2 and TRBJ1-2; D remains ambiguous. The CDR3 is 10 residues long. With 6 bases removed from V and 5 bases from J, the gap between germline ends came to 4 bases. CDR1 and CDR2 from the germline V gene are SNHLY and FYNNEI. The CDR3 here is CASRSYGYTF. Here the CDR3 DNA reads TGTGCCAGCAGGTCGTATGGCTACACCTTC.

CDR3 protein: CASSPGTGRYEQYF. The CDR3 DNA is TGTGCCAGCAGCCCAGGGACAGGACGCTACGAGCAGTACTTC. The gene calls are TRBV5-6 and TRBJ2-7; 8 nucleotides match TRBD1. V lost 4 bases and J lost 3; bases outside the gene matches: 6. CDR1 SGHDT and CDR2 YYEEEE come from the germline V gene. The CDR3 contains 14 residues.

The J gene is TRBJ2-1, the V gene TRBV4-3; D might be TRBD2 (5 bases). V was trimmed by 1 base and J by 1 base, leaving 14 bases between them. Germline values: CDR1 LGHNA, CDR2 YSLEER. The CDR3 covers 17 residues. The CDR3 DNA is TGCGCCAGCAGCCAAGGGCTAGCCGGCTGGTCCTACAATGAGCAGTTCTTC. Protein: CASSQGLAGWSYNEQFF.

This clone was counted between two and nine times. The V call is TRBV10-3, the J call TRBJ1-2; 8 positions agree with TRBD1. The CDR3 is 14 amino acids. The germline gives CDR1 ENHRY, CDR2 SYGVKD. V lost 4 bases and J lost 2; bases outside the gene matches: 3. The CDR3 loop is CAISVGDRNYGYTF. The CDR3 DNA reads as TGTGCCATCAGTGTAGGGGACAGGAACTATGGCTACACCTTC.

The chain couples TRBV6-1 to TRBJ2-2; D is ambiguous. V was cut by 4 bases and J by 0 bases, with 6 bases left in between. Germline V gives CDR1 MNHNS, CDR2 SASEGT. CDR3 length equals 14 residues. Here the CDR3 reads CASSAKTNTGELFF. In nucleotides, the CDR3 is TGTGCCAGCAGTGCTAAGACGAACACCGGGGAGCTGTTTTTT.

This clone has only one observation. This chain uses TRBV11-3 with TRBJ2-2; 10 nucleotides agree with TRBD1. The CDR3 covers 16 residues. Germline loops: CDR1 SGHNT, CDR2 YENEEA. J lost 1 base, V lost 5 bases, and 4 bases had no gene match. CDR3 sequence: CASSVRDRGNTGELFF. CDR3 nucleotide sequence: TGTGCCAGCAGCGTCCGGGACAGGGGGAACACCGGGGAGCTGTTTTTT.

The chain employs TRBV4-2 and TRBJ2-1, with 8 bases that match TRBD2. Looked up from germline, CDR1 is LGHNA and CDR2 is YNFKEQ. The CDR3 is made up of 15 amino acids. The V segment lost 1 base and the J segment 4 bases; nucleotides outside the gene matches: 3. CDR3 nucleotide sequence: TGTGCCAGCAGCCAAGTAGCGGGGCGTTACAATGAGCAGTTCTTC. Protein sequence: CASSQVAGRYNEQFF.

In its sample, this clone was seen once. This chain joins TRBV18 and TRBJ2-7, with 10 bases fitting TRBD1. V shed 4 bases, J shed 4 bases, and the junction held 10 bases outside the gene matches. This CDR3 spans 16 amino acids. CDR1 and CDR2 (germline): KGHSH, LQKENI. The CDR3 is CASSLAGQGVRYEQYF. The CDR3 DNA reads TGTGCCAGCTCACTCGCTGGACAGGGGGTTCGGTACGAGCAGTACTTC.

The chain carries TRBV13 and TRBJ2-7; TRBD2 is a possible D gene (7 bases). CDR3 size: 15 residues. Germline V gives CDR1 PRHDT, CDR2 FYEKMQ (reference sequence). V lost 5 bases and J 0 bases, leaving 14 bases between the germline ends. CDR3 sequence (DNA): TGTGCCAGCAGCCCAAGGGGGAGGGTCTCCTACGAGCAGTACTTC. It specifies CASSPRGRVSYEQYF.

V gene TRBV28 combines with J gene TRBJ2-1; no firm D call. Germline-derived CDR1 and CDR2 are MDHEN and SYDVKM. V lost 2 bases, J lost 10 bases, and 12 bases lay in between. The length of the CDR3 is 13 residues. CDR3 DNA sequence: TGTGCCAGCAGTTTACACCCGGGTCGAGAGCAGTTCTTC. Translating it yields CASSLHPGREQFF.

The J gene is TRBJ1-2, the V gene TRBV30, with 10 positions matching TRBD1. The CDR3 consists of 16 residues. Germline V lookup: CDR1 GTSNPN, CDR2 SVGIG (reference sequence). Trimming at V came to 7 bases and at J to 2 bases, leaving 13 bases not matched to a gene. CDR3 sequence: CAYRDRGRVVNYGYTF. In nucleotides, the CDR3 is TGTGCCTACCGGGACAGGGGTAGGGTGGTGAACTATGGCTACACCTTC.

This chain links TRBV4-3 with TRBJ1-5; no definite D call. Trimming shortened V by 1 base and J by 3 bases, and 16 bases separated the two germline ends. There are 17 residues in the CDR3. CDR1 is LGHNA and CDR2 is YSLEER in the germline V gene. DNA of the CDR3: TGCGCCAGCAGCCAAGCGGGGTCCTCGGCTATCAATCAGCCCCAGCATTTT. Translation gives CASSQAGSSAINQPQHF.

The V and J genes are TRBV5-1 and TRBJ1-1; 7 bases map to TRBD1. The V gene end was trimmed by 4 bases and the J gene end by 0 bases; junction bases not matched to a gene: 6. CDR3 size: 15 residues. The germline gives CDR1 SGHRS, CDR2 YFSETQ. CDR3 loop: CASSSPTGLNTEAFF. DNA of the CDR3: TGCGCCAGCAGCAGCCCGACAGGGTTGAACACTGAAGCTTTCTTT.

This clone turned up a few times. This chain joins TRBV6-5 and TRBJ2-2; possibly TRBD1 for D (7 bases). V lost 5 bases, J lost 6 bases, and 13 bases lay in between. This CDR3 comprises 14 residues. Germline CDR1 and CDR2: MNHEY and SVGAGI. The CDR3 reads CASSRQGGAGELFF. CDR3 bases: TGTGCCAGCAGTCGACAGGGAGGAGCCGGGGAGCTGTTTTTT.

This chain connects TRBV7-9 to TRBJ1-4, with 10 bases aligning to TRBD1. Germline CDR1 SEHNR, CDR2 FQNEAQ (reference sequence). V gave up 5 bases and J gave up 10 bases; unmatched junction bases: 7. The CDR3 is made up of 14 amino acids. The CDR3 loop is CASSHEGDRGKLFF. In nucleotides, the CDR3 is TGTGCCAGCAGCCATGAAGGGGACAGGGGAAAACTGTTTTTT.

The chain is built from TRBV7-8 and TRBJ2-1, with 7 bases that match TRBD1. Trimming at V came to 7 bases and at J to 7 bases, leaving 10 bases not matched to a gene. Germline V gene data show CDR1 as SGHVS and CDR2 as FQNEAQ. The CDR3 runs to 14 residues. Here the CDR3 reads CASTTGTRGNEQFF. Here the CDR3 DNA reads TGTGCCAGCACCACCGGGACCAGGGGGAATGAGCAGTTCTTC.

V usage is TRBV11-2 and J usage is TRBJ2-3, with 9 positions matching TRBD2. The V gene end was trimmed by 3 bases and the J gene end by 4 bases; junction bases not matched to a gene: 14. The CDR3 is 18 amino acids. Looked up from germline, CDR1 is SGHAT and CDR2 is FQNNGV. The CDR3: CASSFQAGGVAGSDTQYF. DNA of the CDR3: TGTGCCAGCAGCTTTCAAGCGGGAGGCGTGGCCGGGTCAGATACGCAGTATTTT. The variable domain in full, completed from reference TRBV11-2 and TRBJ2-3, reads EAGVAQSPRYKIIEKRQSVAFWCNPISGHATLYWYQQILGQGPKLLIQFQNNGVVDDSQLPKDRFSAERLKGVDSTLKIQPAKLEDSAVYLCASSFQAGGVAGSDTQYFGPGTRLTVL.

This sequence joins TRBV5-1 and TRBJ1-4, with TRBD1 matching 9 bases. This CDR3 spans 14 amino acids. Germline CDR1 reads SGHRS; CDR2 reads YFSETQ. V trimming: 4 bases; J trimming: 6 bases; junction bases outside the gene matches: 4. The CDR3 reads CASSRGQGYEKLFF. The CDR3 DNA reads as TGCGCCAGCAGCAGGGGACAGGGTTATGAAAAACTGTTTTTT.

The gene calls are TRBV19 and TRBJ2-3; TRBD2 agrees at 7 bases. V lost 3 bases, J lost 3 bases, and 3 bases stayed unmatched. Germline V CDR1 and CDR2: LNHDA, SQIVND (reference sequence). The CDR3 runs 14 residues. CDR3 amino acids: CASSMTGGTDTQYF. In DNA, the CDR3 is TGTGCCAGTAGTATGACGGGAGGAACAGATACGCAGTATTTT.

The CDR3 DNA is TGTGCCAGCAGCCAGCTAGCGGGAGCACCCGGGGAGCTGTTTTTT. As protein: CASSQLAGAPGELFF. The genes are TRBV2 and TRBJ2-2; 10 bases align to TRBD2. The CDR3 is 15 amino acids. After removal of 6 bases from V and 6 bases from J, the junction contained 7 bases not matched to a gene. CDR1 is SNHLY and CDR2 is FYNNEI in the germline V gene.

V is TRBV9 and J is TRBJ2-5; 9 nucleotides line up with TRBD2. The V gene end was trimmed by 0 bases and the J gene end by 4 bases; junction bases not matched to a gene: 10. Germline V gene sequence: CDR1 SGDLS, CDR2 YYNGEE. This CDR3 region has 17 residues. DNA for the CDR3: TGTGCCAGCAGCGTAGAGGGGGGACTAGCAATCCGAGAGACCCAGTACTTC. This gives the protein CASSVEGGLAIRETQYF.